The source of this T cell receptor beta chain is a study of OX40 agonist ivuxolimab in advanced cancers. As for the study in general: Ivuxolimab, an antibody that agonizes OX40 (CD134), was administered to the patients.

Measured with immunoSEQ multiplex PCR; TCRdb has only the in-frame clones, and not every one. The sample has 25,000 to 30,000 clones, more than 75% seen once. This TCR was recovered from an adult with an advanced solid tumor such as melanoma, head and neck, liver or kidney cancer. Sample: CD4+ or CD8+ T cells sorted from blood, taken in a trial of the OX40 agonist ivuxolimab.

DNA for the CDR3: TGTGCCAGCAGTTTAGGGACTAGCGGAAACAATGAGCAGTTCTTC. This codes for CASSLGTSGNNEQFF. J is TRBJ2-1 and V is TRBV27; the match to TRBD2 covers 11 bases. Germline-derived CDR1 and CDR2 are MNHEY and SMNVEV (reference sequence). The CDR3 extends over 15 amino acids. Trimming took 2 bases from V and 5 from J; bases not matched to a gene: 2.